A selection of T cell receptor beta chains follows, all from one sample in a study of immune characterization of retroperitoneal liposarcoma. TCRdb reprocessed the PCR reads with MiXCR, giving one entry per CDR3 protein. The table lists fewer than 11,000 distinct CDR3 sequences, 25% to 30% of them singletons. The sequencing sample was made of tumor tissue. The receptors stem from a male donor with retroperitoneal liposarcoma. The CDR3 runs from the conserved cysteine through the conserved F or W. D genes are given only for firm matches. Clone size is not always given. Where it is, it says once, few, many or a class for expanded clones.

v_gene	abundance	j_gene	d_gene	CDR3aa	CDR3nt
TRBV6-1	many	TRBJ2-3	NA	CASSAQGHQVTDTQYF	TGTGCCAGCAGCGCTCAGGGCCACCAAGTGACAGATACGCAGTATTTT
TRBV11-3	few	TRBJ2-7	NA	CASSQGPYEQYF	TGTGCCAGCAGCCAGGGGCCCTACGAGCAGTACTTC
TRBV12-3/TRBV12-4	few	TRBJ2-1	NA	CASSFLVNNEQFF	TGTGCCAGCAGTTTTCTAGTCAATAACGAGCAGTTCTTC
TRBV27	NA	TRBJ2-1	TRBD2	CASSSLAGDYNEQFF	TGTGCCAGCAGTTCACTAGCGGGGGACTACAATGAGCAGTTCTTC
TRBV6-6	many	TRBJ2-1	NA	CASSYSSGAEQFF	TGTGCCAGCAGTTACTCATCGGGGGCCGAGCAGTTCTTC
TRBV6-1	medium-sized	TRBJ2-1	NA	CASSHNLGGRETQFF	TGTGCCAGCAGCCATAACCTGGGGGGGCGGGAGACCCAGTTCTTC
TRBV6-1	medium-sized	TRBJ2-2	TRBD1	CASVTGTGYTGELFF	TGTGCCAGCGTAACCGGGACAGGTTACACCGGGGAGCTGTTTTTT
TRBV12-3/TRBV12-4	once	TRBJ2-7	NA	CASSFLRANEQYF	TGTGCCAGCAGTTTCCTCAGGGCAAATGAGCAGTACTTC
TRBV4-1	NA	TRBJ2-1	NA	CASSQDSGDPYNEQFF	TGTGCCAGCAGCCAAGATTCGGGGGATCCCTACAATGAGCAGTTCTTC
TRBV7-2	NA	TRBJ2-5	NA	CASSLGSVETQYF	TGTGCCAGCAGCCTGGGGTCGGTTGAGACCCAGTACTTC
TRBV6-1	many	TRBJ2-1	NA	CASSPGDNEQFF	TGTGCCAGCAGCCCGGGGGACAATGAGCAGTTCTTC
TRBV6-4	medium-sized	TRBJ2-3	TRBD2	CASSVAGATDTQYF	TGTGCCAGCAGTGTAGCGGGGGCCACAGATACGCAGTATTTT
TRBV6-1	many	TRBJ2-1	TRBD2	CASSEAGGLAGGNEQFF	TGTGCCAGCAGTGAAGCTGGCGGGCTAGCGGGAGGCAATGAGCAGTTCTTC
TRBV18	NA	TRBJ2-7	NA	CASSPSQGPYEQYF	TGTGCCAGCTCACCCTCGCAGGGGCCCTACGAGCAGTACTTC
TRBV6-1	few	TRBJ1-5	NA	CASSEAGHQPQHF	TGTGCCAGCAGTGAAGCAGGCCATCAGCCCCAGCATTTT
TRBV12-3/TRBV12-4	few	TRBJ2-1	NA	CASSRQEVAYEQFF	TGTGCCAGCAGTAGACAGGAGGTAGCGTACGAGCAGTTCTTC
TRBV6-6	NA	TRBJ2-1	TRBD2	CASSYGEGNEQFF	TGTGCCAGCAGTTACGGGGAGGGTAATGAGCAGTTCTTC
TRBV6-6	medium-sized	TRBJ1-1	NA	CASSYAGIMNTEAFF	TGTGCCAGCAGTTACGCAGGGATCATGAACACTGAAGCTTTCTTT
TRBV6-1	NA	TRBJ2-7	NA	CASSPSRVYEQYF	TGTGCCAGCAGTCCCTCCAGGGTATACGAGCAGTACTTC
TRBV7-9	medium-sized	TRBJ2-7	TRBD2	CASSLGGSRYYEQYF	TGTGCCAGCAGCTTAGGCGGGAGCCGGTACTACGAGCAGTACTTC
TRBV7-8	NA	TRBJ1-2	NA	CASSLVGQGSPSSYGYTF	TGTGCCAGCAGCTTAGTGGGGCAAGGGAGCCCTTCTAGCTATGGCTACACCTTC
TRBV7-8	many	TRBJ2-5	TRBD2	CASSFPAGGPNEQYF	TGTGCCAGCAGCTTCCCAGCGGGGGGGCCCAATGAGCAGTACTTC
TRBV12-3/TRBV12-4	NA	TRBJ2-3	TRBD2	CASSPGLAGGPGYTQYF	TGTGCCAGCAGCCCGGGACTAGCGGGAGGGCCGGGTTATACGCAGTATTTT
TRBV6-1	few	TRBJ2-1	NA	CASSGQYLQETQFF	TGTGCCAGCAGTGGTCAGTATTTACAAGAGACCCAGTTCTTC
TRBV12-3/TRBV12-4	few	TRBJ2-1	NA	CASRDGIQETQFF	TGTGCCAGCAGAGACGGGATCCAAGAGACCCAGTTCTTC
TRBV6-1	medium-sized	TRBJ2-1	NA	CASSEEGPGSSYEQFF	TGTGCCAGCAGTGAAGAGGGGCCAGGGAGCTCCTACGAGCAGTTCTTC
TRBV6-1	few	TRBJ1-2	NA	CASSEAVGKGGYTF	TGTGCCAGCAGTGAAGCAGTGGGTAAAGGAGGCTACACCTTC
TRBV27	few	TRBJ2-5	TRBD2	CASRRLAGGDEQYF	TGTGCCAGCAGGAGACTAGCGGGGGGCGATGAGCAGTACTTC
TRBV6-1	many	TRBJ2-1	TRBD2	CASSELGLEGGEQFF	TGTGCCAGCAGTGAGCTGGGACTAGAGGGGGGTGAGCAGTTCTTC
TRBV10-2	medium-sized	TRBJ2-1	NA	CASSDPGRGQQFF	TGCGCCAGCAGTGATCCAGGGCGGGGGCAACAGTTCTTC
TRBV11-2	NA	TRBJ2-7	NA	CASSLGSGFYEQYF	TGTGCCAGCAGCTTGGGCTCGGGGTTCTACGAGCAGTACTTC
TRBV6-1	NA	TRBJ2-5	NA	CASRSGQSGETQYF	TGTGCCAGCAGATCTGGACAGTCGGGAGAGACCCAGTACTTC
TRBV6-1	NA	TRBJ2-7	TRBD1	CASRHRQGRYNEQYF	TGTGCCAGCAGACATAGACAGGGGAGGTACAATGAGCAGTACTTC
TRBV7-2	NA	TRBJ2-1	TRBD1	CASSLVVDRVGFEQFF	TGTGCCAGCAGCTTAGTTGTCGACAGGGTAGGATTTGAGCAGTTCTTC
TRBV6-9	NA	TRBJ1-1	NA	CASRAGTVNTEAFF	TGTGCCAGCAGGGCCGGGACGGTGAACACTGAAGCTTTCTTT
TRBV27	few	TRBJ2-2	NA	CASSAGAITGELFF	TGTGCCAGCAGTGCAGGGGCCATCACCGGGGAGCTGTTTTTT
TRBV28	NA	TRBJ2-3	TRBD2	CASSSPGLAASTDTQYF	TGTGCCAGCAGTTCCCCAGGACTAGCGGCAAGCACAGATACGCAGTATTTT
TRBV7-2	medium-sized	TRBJ2-7	NA	CASSLQSGGLYEQYF	TGTGCCAGCAGCTTACAATCCGGGGGGCTTTACGAGCAGTACTTC
TRBV12-3/TRBV12-4	NA	TRBJ1-5	NA	CASSKGGPNNQPQHF	TGTGCCAGCAGCAAAGGGGGGCCTAACAATCAGCCCCAGCATTTT
TRBV12-3/TRBV12-4	NA	TRBJ2-1	TRBD1	CASSRQGFSLGGIEQFF	TGTGCCAGCAGCAGACAGGGGTTCTCATTAGGGGGTATCGAGCAGTTCTTC
TRBV6-1	NA	TRBJ2-7	TRBD1	CASGQVFLYEQYF	TGTGCCAGTGGACAGGTTTTCCTCTACGAGCAGTACTTC
TRBV7-2	medium-sized	TRBJ2-5	NA	CASSLESVVVWETQYF	TGTGCCAGCAGCTTAGAGAGCGTAGTGGTCTGGGAGACCCAGTACTTC
TRBV12-3/TRBV12-4	few	TRBJ1-1	NA	CASSWGYTEAFF	TGTGCCAGCAGTTGGGGGTACACTGAAGCTTTCTTT
TRBV7-2	medium-sized	TRBJ2-5	TRBD2	CASSMRSSGSLETQYF	TGTGCCAGCAGCATGCGCTCGAGCGGGAGTCTAGAGACCCAGTACTTC
TRBV6-1	medium-sized	TRBJ2-7	NA	CASSVVYEQYF	TGTGCCAGCTCAGTAGTCTACGAGCAGTACTTC
TRBV7-8	many	TRBJ2-1	NA	CASSSPEGFPEQFF	TGTGCCAGCAGCTCCCCGGAAGGGTTTCCCGAGCAGTTCTTC
TRBV4-1	NA	TRBJ2-1	TRBD1	CASSQPRGPSYEQFF	TGCGCCAGCAGCCAACCCAGGGGGCCCTCCTACGAGCAGTTCTTC
TRBV6-1	NA	TRBJ2-5	TRBD2	CASSEPGGGETQYF	TGTGCCAGCAGTGAACCTGGGGGAGGGGAGACCCAGTACTTC
TRBV2	NA	TRBJ2-3	TRBD1	CASTWDSISTDTQYF	TGTGCCAGCACCTGGGACAGTATCAGCACAGATACGCAGTATTTT
TRBV7-2	medium-sized	TRBJ2-3	TRBD1	CASSPWAGDRDTDTQYF	TGTGCCAGCAGCCCATGGGCAGGAGACAGGGACACAGATACGCAGTATTTT
TRBV7-2	medium-sized	TRBJ2-7	NA	CASSLDGGYEQYF	TGTGCCAGCAGCCTCGACGGGGGCTACGAGCAGTACTTC
TRBV11-2	NA	TRBJ2-7	NA	CASSTSRGTAKGEQYF	TGTGCCAGCAGCACAAGCCGGGGGACAGCTAAAGGGGAGCAGTACTTC
TRBV6-1	few	TRBJ1-2	NA	CASIARSGYGYTF	TGTGCCAGCATTGCGCGATCAGGCTATGGCTACACCTTC